A single sample gave rise to the 7 T cell receptor beta chains below, sequenced in a study of tumor and adjacent non-tumor tissue in lung cancer. A modified ARM-PCR protocol with three rounds of nested PCR amplified TCRbeta. TCRdb independently ran MiXCR on the multiplex PCR reads; one entry per CDR3 protein. The sample yields 60,000 to 85,000 distinct CDR3 sequences, more than 65% seen once. RNA was extracted from bulk tissue without any cell sorting. More than 3 cm separated this lung sample from the edge of the tumor. The source material was distant non-tumor lung tissue. These receptors were obtained from a man between 60 and 75 years old with non-small cell lung cancer.

A note on this clonotype: The junction differs from germline at one of its ends, possibly a read error. The chain uses TRBV6-6 and TRBJ1-1; D unresolved. The CDR3 is 14 amino acids. Germline loops: CDR1 MNHNY, CDR2 SVGAGI (reference sequence). The CDR3 region has the DNA TGTGCCAGCAGCCGCGGGTCCCTGGGCACTGAAGCTATCTTT. Translation: CASSRGSLGTEAIF.

On this clonotype: A read error may produce the germline difference seen at one junction end. The chain joins TRBV4-2 to TRBJ2-7; perhaps TRBD2 as D (5 bases). Per the germline V gene, CDR1 is LGHNA and CDR2 is YNFKEQ. The CDR3 is 17 residues long. For the CDR3, the DNA is TGTGCCAGCAGCCAGGCGGTGGGGTGGGAGCGTCTAAACGAGCTGTACTTC. Its protein is CASSQAVGWERLNELYF.

Notes on this clonotype: This may come from a read error, since a much larger clone is one base off. The chain combines TRBV12-3 or TRBV12-4 with TRBJ1-2; 7 nucleotides align to TRBD1. The length of the CDR3 is 15 residues. Written as DNA, the CDR3 is TGTACCAGCAGCAATCCAAAGACAGGGTTCTATGGCTACACCTTC. Its translation: CTSSNPKTGFYGYTF.

This clonotype was observed many times. The rearrangement joins TRBV7-2 to TRBJ2-5; D unresolved. CDR3 size: 11 residues. Trimming stripped 4 bases from V and 1 base from J, with 1 base between. The germline gives CDR1 SGHTA, CDR2 FQGNSA. As DNA, the CDR3 is TGTGCCAGCAGCTCCCAAGAGACCCAGTACTTC. This sequence encodes CASSSQETQYF.

A note on this clonotype: The CDR3 end shows no conserved phenylalanine or tryptophan, and so a read error is likely. The chain joins TRBV11-1 to TRBJ1-1; D is undetermined. This CDR3 is 13 amino acids long. Germline CDR1 is SGHAT and CDR2 is FQDESV (reference sequence). CDR3 loop: CARSLAPGAEAFS. CDR3 sequence (DNA): TGTGCCAGGAGCTTAGCGCCGGGAGCTGAAGCTTTCTCT.

Regarding this clonotype: Compared with germline, one end of the junction differs, possibly owing to a read error. The chain couples TRBV12-3 or TRBV12-4 to TRBJ2-5, with D unresolved. The CDR3 covers 13 residues. The CDR3 DNA reads as TGTGCCAGCACTTTATCCCCACTGGTGACCCAGTACTTC. It encodes CASTLSPLVTQYF.

Concerning this clonotype itself: Given a much more abundant clone one base away, this may be a read error. The chain links TRBV6-6 to TRBJ2-7; TRBD1 is a possible D gene (5 bases). V was pared by 2 bases and J by 5 bases, with 13 bases between. The CDR3 is 14 amino acids. Looked up from germline, CDR1 is MNHNY and CDR2 is SVGAGI (reference sequence). The CDR3 sequence is CASSYGAPPNEQYF. Written as DNA, the CDR3 is TGTGCCAGCAGTTACGGGGCTCCCCCTAACGAGCAGTACTTC.